What follows describes a single T cell receptor (beta chain). This could be a read error, since a much larger clone is one nucleotide away. The source of the sample is a study of T cell repertoires in cytomegalovirus infection. V was pared by 5 bases and J by 6 bases, with 18 bases between. Germline CDR1 SGHTA, CDR2 FQGNSA. The CDR3 is made up of 15 amino acids. TCRdb ran MiXCR on the reads and lists one entry per CDR3 protein. Counted here are fewer than 250,000 distinct CDR3 sequences, over 20% occurring once; the ten biggest clones make up about 20%. This chain connects TRBV7-2 to TRBJ2-3; D is possibly TRBD1 (5 bases). The receptor was isolated from a human donor in good health (CMV status not recorded). Some clones in this sample may be carry-over from other donors' samples. The sample comprised CD8+ T cells from PBMCs. The CDR3 DNA follows: TGTGCCAGCAGCGGGGCGAAGCGACAGTGGGATACGCAGTATTTT. Protein product: CASSGAKRQWDTQYF.